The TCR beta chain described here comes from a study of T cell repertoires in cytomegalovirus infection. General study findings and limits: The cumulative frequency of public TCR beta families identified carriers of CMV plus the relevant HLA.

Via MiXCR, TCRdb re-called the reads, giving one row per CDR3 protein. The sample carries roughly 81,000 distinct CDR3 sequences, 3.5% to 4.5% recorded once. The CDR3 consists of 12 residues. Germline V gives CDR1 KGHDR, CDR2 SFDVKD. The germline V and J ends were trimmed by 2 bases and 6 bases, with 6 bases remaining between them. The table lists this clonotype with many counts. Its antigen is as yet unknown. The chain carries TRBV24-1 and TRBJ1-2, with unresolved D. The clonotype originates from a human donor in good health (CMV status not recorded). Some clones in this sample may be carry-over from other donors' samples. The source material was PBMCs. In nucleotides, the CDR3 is TGTGCCACCAGTGATTCCGGACATGGCTACACCTTC. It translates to CATSDSGHGYTF.